The 7 T cell receptor beta chains listed next were all sequenced from one sample in a study of early T cells in non-severe SARS-CoV-2 infection. One entry per CDR3 protein, called by TCRdb with MiXCR from the 5' RACE reads. The sample records about 30,000 distinct CDR3 sequences, roughly 5.6% being singletons. The sample was whole blood. The receptor source for this set is an adult who was a healthcare worker with PCR-confirmed SARS-CoV-2 infection or an uninfected control (not recorded which).

This clonotype was seen a few times. The rearrangement links TRBV7-9 to TRBJ2-2, with unresolved D. Germline assignment: CDR1 SEHNR and CDR2 FQNEAQ (reference sequence). This CDR3 spans 14 amino acids. V shed 8 bases and J shed 5 bases, with 15 bases lying between them. DNA of the CDR3: TGTGCCAGCGAACCGGCGGTGGCGACCGGGGAGCTGTTTTTT. This gives the protein CASEPAVATGELFF.

This clonotype was seen ten or more times. The chain employs TRBV5-6 and TRBJ1-2; possibly TRBD1 for D (5 bases). This CDR3 region has 16 residues. V dropped 2 bases and J dropped 3 bases, with 17 bases sitting between them. Looked up from germline, CDR1 is SGHDT and CDR2 is YYEEEE. CDR3 nucleotide sequence: TGTGCCAGCAGCTTTTTAGGGGCCCCGGCGGACTATGGCTACACCTTC. Protein product: CASSFLGAPADYGYTF.

This clonotype was seen repeatedly, ten times or more. The chain links TRBV29-1 to TRBJ1-1; D might be TRBD1 (6 bases). The germline V and J ends were trimmed by 7 bases and 1 base, with 13 bases remaining between them. Germline loops: CDR1 SQVTM, CDR2 ANQGSEA. The CDR3 spans 13 residues. The CDR3 region is CSAAGHPNTEAFF. The DNA of the CDR3 is TGCAGCGCCGCGGGACATCCGAACACTGAAGCTTTCTTT.

This clonotype was seen only a few times. The chain joins TRBV7-2 to TRBJ2-1; 7 nucleotides match TRBD1. The CDR3 has 17 residues. Per germline, CDR1 SGHTA and CDR2 FQGNSA. V lost 5 bases, J lost 2 bases, and 12 bases stayed unmatched. DNA for the CDR3: TGTGCCAGCAGCCGCACCTTGGACAGGCGAGCCTACAATGAGCAGTTCTTC. Protein sequence: CASSRTLDRRAYNEQFF.

V and J are TRBV2 and TRBJ1-5; D might be TRBD1 (6 bases). V was pared by 7 bases and J by 2 bases, with 6 bases between. This CDR3 has 12 residues. The V gene's germline CDR1 is SNHLY and CDR2 FYNNEI. The CDR3, as DNA: TGTGCCAGCACAGGGGGCAATCAGCCCCAGCATTTT. This sequence encodes CASTGGNQPQHF. The entire variable domain, with the rest obtained from reference TRBV2 and TRBJ1-5, is as follows: EPEVTQTPSHQVTQMGQEVILRCVPISNHLYFYWYRQILGQKVEFLVSFYNNEISEKSEIFDDQFSVERPDGSNFTLKIRSTKLEDSAMYFCASTGGNQPQHFGDGTRLSIL.

This clonotype appeared many times. J is TRBJ2-6 and V is TRBV25-1, with no clear D. Trimming pared 3 bases from V and 0 bases from J, leaving 6 bases between. The germline V gene has CDR1 MGHDK and CDR2 SYGVNS. The CDR3 is 15 amino acids. CDR3 sequence reads: CASSDRSSGANVLTF. The CDR3 bases are TGTGCCAGCAGTGATCGGAGCTCTGGGGCCAACGTCCTGACTTTC. The complete variable domain, with remaining parts taken from reference TRBV25-1 and TRBJ2-6, reads EADIYQTPRYLVIGTGKKITLECSQTMGHDKMYWYQQDPGMELHLIHYSYGVNSTEKGDLSSESTVSRIRTEHFPLTLESARPSHTSQYLCASSDRSSGANVLTFGAGSRLTVL.

There are many counts of this clonotype. CDR3: CASSSQGAGIYGYTF. The CDR3 DNA reads TGTGCCAGCAGCTCTCAGGGGGCTGGGATCTATGGCTACACCTTC. The genes are TRBV5-4 and TRBJ1-2; 8 bases agree with TRBD1. This CDR3 is built from 15 residues. Germline V gene lookup returns CDR1 SGHNT and CDR2 YYREEE (reference sequence). With 3 bases clipped from V and 4 bases from J, the junction kept 8 bases outside the gene matches.